What follows describes a single T cell receptor (beta chain). Assay: immunoSEQ multiplex PCR; the TCRdb copy retains only in-frame clones and omits some. The data contain around 84,000 clones, 90% to 95% of them singletons. The sample is drawn from a study of OX40 agonist ivuxolimab in advanced cancers. Study context: Hepatocellular carcinoma, melanoma, renal cell or head and neck cancer occurred in dose-escalation patients. Enrollees could have had prior anti-PD-1, anti-PD-L1 or anti-CTLA-4 therapy, which 30% to 50% had received.

Patients who had autoimmune disease history or got systemic immunosuppression were left out. Looked up from germline, CDR1 is LNHDA and CDR2 is SQIVND (reference sequence). This CDR3 comprises 16 residues. Trimming cost V 3 bases and J 4 bases; bases outside gene matches: 6. V gene TRBV19 combines with J gene TRBJ2-3; 11 positions match TRBD2. The specimen comprised CD4+ or CD8+ T cells sorted from blood, sampled in a trial of the OX40 agonist ivuxolimab. The sequence came from an adult with an advanced solid tumor such as melanoma, head and neck, liver or kidney cancer. The CDR3 nucleotides are TGTGCCAGTAGTATGATAGCGGGGGGGCAGGCAGATACGCAGTATTTT. Protein: CASSMIAGGQADTQYF.